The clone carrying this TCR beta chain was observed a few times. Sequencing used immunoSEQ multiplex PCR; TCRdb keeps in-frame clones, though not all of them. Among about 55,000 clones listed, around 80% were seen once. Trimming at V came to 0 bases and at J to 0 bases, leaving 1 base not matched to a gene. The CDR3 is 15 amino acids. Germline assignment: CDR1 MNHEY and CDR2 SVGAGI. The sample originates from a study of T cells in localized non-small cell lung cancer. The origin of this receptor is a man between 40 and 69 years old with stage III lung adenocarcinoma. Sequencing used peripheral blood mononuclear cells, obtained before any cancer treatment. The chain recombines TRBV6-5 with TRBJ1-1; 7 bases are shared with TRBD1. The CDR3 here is CASSYSDRMNTEAFF. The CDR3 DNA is TGTGCCAGCAGTTACTCGGACAGGATGAACACTGAAGCTTTCTTT.